This T cell receptor beta chain stems from a study of cytomegalovirus exposure and HLA in healthy donors. This clone was seen more than once but under ten times. Its antigen remains unidentified. Germline CDR1 and CDR2: SGHVS and FQNEAQ. V was cut by 2 bases and J by 3 bases, with 11 bases left in between. The CDR3 runs 15 residues. Donors sampled were nominally healthy, though unrecorded immune exposures were likely. General observations from the study: Researchers reported in a later analysis that common viral pathogens appeared linked to several top clusters.

This PCR relied on a set of 60 Vbeta primers and 13 Jbeta primers. Measured with immunoSEQ multiplex PCR; TCRdb has only the in-frame clones, and not every one. Of about 190,000 clones detected, about 69% appear once; the ten largest clones hold under 5%. Sequenced material: PBMCs. This chain connects TRBV7-8 to TRBJ1-5, with D tentatively TRBD1 (6 bases). This clonotype was obtained from a man under 40 in good health and CMV-seropositive. In DNA form, the CDR3 reads TGTGCCAGCAGCTTACAGGGGACCGTCAATCAGCCCCAGCATTTT. Protein: CASSLQGTVNQPQHF.